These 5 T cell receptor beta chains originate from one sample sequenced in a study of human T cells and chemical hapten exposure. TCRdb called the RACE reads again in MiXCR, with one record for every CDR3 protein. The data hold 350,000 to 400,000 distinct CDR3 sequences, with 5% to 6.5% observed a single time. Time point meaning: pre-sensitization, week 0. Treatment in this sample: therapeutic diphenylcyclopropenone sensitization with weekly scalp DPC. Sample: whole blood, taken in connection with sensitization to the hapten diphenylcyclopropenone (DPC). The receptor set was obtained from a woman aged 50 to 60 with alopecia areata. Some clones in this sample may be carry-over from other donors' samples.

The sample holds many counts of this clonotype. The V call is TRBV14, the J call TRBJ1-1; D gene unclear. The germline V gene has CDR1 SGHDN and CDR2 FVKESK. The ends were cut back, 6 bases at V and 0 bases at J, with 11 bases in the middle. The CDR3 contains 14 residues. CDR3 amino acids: CASSLTVLNTEAFF. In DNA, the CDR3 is TGTGCCAGCAGTCTCACAGTCCTGAACACTGAAGCTTTCTTT.

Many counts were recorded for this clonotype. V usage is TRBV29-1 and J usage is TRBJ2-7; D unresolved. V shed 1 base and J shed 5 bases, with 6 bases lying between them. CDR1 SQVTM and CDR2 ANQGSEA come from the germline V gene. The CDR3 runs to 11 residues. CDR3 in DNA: TGCAGCGTTGAAGTAGTTAACGAGCAGTACTTC. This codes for CSVEVVNEQYF.

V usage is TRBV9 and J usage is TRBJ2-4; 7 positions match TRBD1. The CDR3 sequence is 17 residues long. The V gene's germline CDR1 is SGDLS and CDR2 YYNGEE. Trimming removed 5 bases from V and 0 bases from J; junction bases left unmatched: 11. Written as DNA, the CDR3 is TGTGCCAGCAGGAGGTCCGGGACAGAGCTAGCCAAAAACATTCAGTACTTC. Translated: CASRRSGTELAKNIQYF. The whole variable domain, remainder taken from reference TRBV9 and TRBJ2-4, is DSGVTQTPKHLITATGQRVTLRCSPRSGDLSVYWYQQSLDQGLQFLIQYYNGEERAKGNILERFSAQQFPDLHSELNLSSLELGDSALYFCASRRSGTELAKNIQYFGAGTRLSVL.

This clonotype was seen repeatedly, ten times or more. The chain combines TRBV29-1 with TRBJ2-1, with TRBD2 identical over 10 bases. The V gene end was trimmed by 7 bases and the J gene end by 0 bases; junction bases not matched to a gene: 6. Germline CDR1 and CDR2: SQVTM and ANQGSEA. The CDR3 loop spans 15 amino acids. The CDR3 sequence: CSGNVAGGSYNEQFF. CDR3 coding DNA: TGCAGCGGTAACGTAGCGGGAGGCTCCTACAATGAGCAGTTCTTC.

CDR3 in amino acids: CASSYDRPLKNSPLHF. In nucleotides, the CDR3 is TGTGCCAGCAGTTACGACAGGCCCCTTAAAAATTCACCCCTCCACTTT. This chain connects TRBV6-5 to TRBJ1-6; possible D gene TRBD1, 6 bases. The CDR3 is 16 residues long. CDR1 MNHEY and CDR2 SVGAGI come from the germline V gene. Trimming removed 2 bases from V and 7 bases from J, with 15 bases in between.